The rows below give T cell receptor beta chains drawn from one sample of a study of shared clonotypes between healthy human individuals. Generated by immunoSEQ multiplex PCR, the TCRdb table keeps only in-frame clones and is missing some. The sample contains about 2 million clones, about 95% of which appear only once. The specimen was naive CD8+ T cells sorted from blood. The receptors come from a man between 18 and 35 years old in good health. Each CDR3 is given with its conserved first and last residue. D genes are given only for firm matches. Not all rows give a size; the values are once, few, many and, for expanded clones, a class.

J gene	clone size	V gene	D gene	CDR3 DNA	CDR3 protein
TRBJ2-7	.	TRBV28	TRBD1	TGTGCCAGCAGTACCGGGACAGGGGGTAGCTTGGACGAGCAGTACTTC	CASSTGTGGSLDEQYF
TRBJ2-7	.	TRBV10-3	TRBD2	TGTGCCATCAGTGAGGGGGGACTAGCGGGATTCTACGAGCAGTACTTC	CAISEGGLAGFYEQYF
TRBJ2-7	.	TRBV13	.	TGTGCCAGCAGCTTAGGAGAGGACATCCTATCCCACGAGCAGTACTTC	CASSLGEDILSHEQYF
TRBJ2-7	.	TRBV7-3	TRBD1	TGTGCCAGCAGCTTAGACAGGGGTGGGGAGCAGTACTTC	CASSLDRGGEQYF
TRBJ2-7	.	TRBV30	TRBD2	TGTGCCTGGACTCCTTCGGCTAGCGGGTTCTACGAGCAGTACTTC	CAWTPSASGFYEQYF
TRBJ1-1	.	TRBV9	.	TGTGCCAGCAGTGTTGGAGGTCGCACTGAAGCTTTCTTT	CASSVGGRTEAFF
TRBJ2-1	once	TRBV9	TRBD2	TGTGCCAGCAGCGGGACTAGCGGAGGCCAGTTCTTC	CASSGTSGGQFF
TRBJ2-1	.	TRBV7-8	.	TGTGCCAGCAGCTGGGGCACGATCGAGTCCTACAATGAGCAGTTCTTC	CASSWGTIESYNEQFF
TRBJ1-5	.	TRBV28	.	TGTGCCAGCAGCCCGGACAGCAATAGCAATCAGCCCCAGCATTTT	CASSPDSNSNQPQHF
TRBJ1-1	.	TRBV9	.	TGTGCCAGCAGCGTAGCTTCTGGGAGGGAGGCCAACACTGAAGCTTTCTTT	CASSVASGREANTEAFF